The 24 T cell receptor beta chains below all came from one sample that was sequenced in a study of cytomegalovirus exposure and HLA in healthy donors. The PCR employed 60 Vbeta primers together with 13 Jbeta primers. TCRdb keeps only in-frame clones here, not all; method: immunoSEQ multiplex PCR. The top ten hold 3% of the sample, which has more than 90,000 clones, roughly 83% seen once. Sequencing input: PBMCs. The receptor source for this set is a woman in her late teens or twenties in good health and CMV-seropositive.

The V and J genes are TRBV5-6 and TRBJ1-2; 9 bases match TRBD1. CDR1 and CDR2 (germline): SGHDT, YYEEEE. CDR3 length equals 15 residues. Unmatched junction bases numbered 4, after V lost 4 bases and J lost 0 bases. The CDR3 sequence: CASSPGDRANYGYTF. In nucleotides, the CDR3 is TGTGCCAGCAGCCCCGGGGACAGGGCTAACTATGGCTACACCTTC.

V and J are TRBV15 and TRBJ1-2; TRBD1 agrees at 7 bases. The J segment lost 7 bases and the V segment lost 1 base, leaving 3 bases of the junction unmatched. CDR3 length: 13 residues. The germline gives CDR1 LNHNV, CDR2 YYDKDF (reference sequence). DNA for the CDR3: TGTGCCACCAGCAGAGTTTCAGGGGGTGGCTACACCTTC. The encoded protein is CATSRVSGGGYTF.

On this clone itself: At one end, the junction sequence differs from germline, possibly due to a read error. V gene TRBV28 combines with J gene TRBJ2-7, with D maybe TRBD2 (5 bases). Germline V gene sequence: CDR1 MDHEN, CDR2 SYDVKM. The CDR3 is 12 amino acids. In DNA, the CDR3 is TGTGCGAGCATGGCGGGTAGCTACGAGCAGTACTTC. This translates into CASMAGSYEQYF.

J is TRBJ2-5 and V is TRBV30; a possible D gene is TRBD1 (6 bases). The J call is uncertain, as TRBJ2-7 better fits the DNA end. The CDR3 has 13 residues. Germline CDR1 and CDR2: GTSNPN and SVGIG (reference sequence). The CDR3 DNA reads TGTGCCTGGAACAGGGAGAGCTCCTACGAGCAGTACTTC. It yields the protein CAWNRESSYEQYF.

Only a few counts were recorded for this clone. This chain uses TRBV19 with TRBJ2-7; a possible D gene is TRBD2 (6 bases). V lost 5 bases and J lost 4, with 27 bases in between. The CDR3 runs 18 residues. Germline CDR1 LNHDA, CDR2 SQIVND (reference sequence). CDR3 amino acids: CASSLRKGGAPMLYEQYF. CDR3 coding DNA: TGTGCCAGTAGTCTCAGAAAAGGAGGGGCCCCTATGCTTTACGAGCAGTACTTC.

The CDR3 spells CASSVAGQGYGYTF. In DNA form, the CDR3 reads TGTGCCAGCAGCGTAGCCGGACAGGGGTATGGCTACACCTTC. The chain links TRBV9 to TRBJ1-2, with 9 bases lining up with TRBD1. The CDR3 totals 14 residues. Germline-derived CDR1 and CDR2 are SGDLS and YYNGEE. V lost 0 bases, J lost 5 bases, and 2 bases stayed unmatched.

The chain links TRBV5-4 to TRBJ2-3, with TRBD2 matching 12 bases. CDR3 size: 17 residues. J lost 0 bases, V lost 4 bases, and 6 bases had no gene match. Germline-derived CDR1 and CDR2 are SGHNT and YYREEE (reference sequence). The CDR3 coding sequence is TGTGCCAGCAGCCCAGGGGGACTAGCGGGTAGCACAGATACGCAGTATTTT. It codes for CASSPGGLAGSTDTQYF.

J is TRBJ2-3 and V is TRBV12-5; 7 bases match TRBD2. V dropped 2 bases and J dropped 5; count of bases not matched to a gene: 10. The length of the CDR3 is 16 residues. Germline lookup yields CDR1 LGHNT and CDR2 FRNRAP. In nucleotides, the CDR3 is TGTGCTAGTGGTTTGTTGGGGGAGGGCCGGAGAGATACGCAGTATTTT. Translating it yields CASGLLGEGRRDTQYF.

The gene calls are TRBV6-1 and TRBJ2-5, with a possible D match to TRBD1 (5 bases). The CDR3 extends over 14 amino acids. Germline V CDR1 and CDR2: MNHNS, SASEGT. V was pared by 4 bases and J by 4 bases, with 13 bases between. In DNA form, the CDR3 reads TGTGCCAGCAGTGTTCCAGGGTTCGGAGAGACCCAGTACTTC. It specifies CASSVPGFGETQYF.

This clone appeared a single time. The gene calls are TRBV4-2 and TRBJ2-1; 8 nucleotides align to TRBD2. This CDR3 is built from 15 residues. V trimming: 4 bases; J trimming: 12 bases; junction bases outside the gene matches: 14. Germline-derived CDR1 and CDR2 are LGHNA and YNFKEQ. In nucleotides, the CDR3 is TGTGCCAGCAGCCGGAGGAATTTAGCGGGAATCAGGCAGTTCTTC. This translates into CASSRRNLAGIRQFF.

Here the CDR3 DNA reads TGTGCCAGCATCGGAGGAGGCCCCCAGCATTTT. This codes for CASIGGGPQHF. The V and J genes are TRBV28 and TRBJ1-5; no firm D call. Deletions cut 7 bases from V and 10 bases from J, with 11 bases between. From germline, CDR1 is MDHEN and CDR2 SYDVKM. The CDR3 length is 11 residues.

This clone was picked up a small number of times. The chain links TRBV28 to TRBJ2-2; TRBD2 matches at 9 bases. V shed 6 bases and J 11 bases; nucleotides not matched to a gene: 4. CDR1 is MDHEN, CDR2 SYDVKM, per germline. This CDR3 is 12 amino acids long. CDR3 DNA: TGTGCCAGCAGCATAGCGGGAGTTGAGCTGTTTTTT. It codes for CASSIAGVELFF. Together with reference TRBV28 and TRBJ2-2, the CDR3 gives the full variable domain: DVKVTQSSRYLVKRTGEKVFLECVQDMDHENMFWYRQDPGLGLRLIYFSYDVKMKEKGDIPEGYSVSREKKERFSLILESASTNQTSMYLCASSIAGVELFFGEGSRLTVL.

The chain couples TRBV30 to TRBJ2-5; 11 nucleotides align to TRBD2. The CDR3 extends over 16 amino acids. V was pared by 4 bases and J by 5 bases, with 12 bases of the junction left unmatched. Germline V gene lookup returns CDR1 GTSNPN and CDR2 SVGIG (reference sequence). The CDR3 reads CAWKLAGARHGETQYF. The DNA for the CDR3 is TGTGCCTGGAAACTAGCGGGGGCAAGGCACGGGGAGACCCAGTACTTC.

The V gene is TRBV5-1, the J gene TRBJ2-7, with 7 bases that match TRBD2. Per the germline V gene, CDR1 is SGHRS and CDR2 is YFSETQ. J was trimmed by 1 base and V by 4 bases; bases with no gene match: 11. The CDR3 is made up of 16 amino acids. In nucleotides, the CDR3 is TGCGCCAGCAGCCCTCGGCTAGCGGAAAGGTCCTACGAGCAGTACTTC. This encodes CASSPRLAERSYEQYF.

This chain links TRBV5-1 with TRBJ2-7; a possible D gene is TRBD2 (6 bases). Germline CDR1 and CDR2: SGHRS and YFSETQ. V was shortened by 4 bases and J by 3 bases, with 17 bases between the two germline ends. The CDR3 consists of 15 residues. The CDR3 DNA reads TGCGCCAGCAGCCCGGTTGGGGGGATAGACTACGAGCAGTACTTC. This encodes CASSPVGGIDYEQYF.

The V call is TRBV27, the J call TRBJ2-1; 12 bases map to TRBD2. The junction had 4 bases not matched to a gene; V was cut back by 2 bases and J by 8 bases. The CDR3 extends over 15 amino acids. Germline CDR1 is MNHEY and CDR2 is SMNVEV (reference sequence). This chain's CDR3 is CASSLELAGGYEQFF. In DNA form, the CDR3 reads TGTGCCAGCAGTTTAGAACTAGCGGGAGGATATGAGCAGTTCTTC.

CDR3 loop: CAISVTLAAGSREQYF. The CDR3 DNA reads TGTGCCATCAGTGTCACATTAGCGGCGGGGAGTCGCGAGCAGTACTTC. The chain combines TRBV10-3 with TRBJ2-5; TRBD2 might be the D (6 bases). The better agreement between TRBJ2-7 and the DNA end casts doubt on the J call. This CDR3 has 16 amino acids. Germline V CDR1 and CDR2: ENHRY, SYGVKD.

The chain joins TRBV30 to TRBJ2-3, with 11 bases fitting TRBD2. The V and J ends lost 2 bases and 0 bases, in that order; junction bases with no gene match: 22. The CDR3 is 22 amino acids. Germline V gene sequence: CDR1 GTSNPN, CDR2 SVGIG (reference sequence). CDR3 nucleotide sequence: TGTGCCTGGAGTAAAACTACCAAAGTTCGGGGACTAGCGGTCCTTAGCACAGATACGCAGTATTTT. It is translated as CAWSKTTKVRGLAVLSTDTQYF.

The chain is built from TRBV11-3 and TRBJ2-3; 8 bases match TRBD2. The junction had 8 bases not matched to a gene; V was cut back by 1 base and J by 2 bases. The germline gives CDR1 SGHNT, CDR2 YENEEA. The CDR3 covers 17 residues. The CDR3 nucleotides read TGTGCCAGCAGCTTAGGGGCCCAGCGGGAGACCACAGATACGCAGTATTTT. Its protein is CASSLGAQRETTDTQYF.

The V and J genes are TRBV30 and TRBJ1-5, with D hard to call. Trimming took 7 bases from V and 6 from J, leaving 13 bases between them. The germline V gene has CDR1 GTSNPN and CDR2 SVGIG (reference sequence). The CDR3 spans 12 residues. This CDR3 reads CAFREAGQPQHF. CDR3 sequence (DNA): TGTGCCTTCCGGGAGGCCGGTCAGCCCCAGCATTTT.

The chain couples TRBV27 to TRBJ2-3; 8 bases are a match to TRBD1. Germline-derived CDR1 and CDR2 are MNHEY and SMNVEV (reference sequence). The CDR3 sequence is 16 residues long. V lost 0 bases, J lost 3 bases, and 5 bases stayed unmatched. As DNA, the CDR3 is TGTGCCAGCAGTTTATCGTCGGGACAGGTAACAGATACGCAGTATTTT. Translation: CASSLSSGQVTDTQYF.

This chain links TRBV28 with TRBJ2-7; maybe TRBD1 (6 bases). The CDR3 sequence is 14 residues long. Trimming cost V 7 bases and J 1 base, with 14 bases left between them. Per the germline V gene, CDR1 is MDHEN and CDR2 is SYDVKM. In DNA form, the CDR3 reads TGTGCCAGCACCGTCGAGGACAGTTCCTACGAGCAGTACTTC. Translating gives CASTVEDSSYEQYF.

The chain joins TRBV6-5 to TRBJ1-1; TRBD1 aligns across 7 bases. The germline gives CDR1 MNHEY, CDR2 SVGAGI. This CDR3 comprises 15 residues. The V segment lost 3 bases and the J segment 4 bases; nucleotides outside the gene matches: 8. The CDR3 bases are TGTGCCAGCAGTTATAGACAGGGAGGATTCACTGAAGCTTTCTTT. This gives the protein CASSYRQGGFTEAFF.

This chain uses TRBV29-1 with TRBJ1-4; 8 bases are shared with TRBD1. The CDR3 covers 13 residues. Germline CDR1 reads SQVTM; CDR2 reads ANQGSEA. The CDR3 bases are TGCAGTTCCGGACAGGGATATAATGAAAAACTGTTTTTT. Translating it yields CSSGQGYNEKLFF.